The 13 T cell receptor beta chains given below trace back to one sample, sequenced in a study of PD-L1 blockade in urothelial cancer. Profiling relied on immunoSEQ multiplex PCR, and the TCRdb table lists in-frame clones only, not all of them. Here the sample spans fewer than 45,000 clones, around four fifths being singletons. The sequences come from PBMCs, collected around atezolizumab (anti-PD-L1) treatment. The receptors shown here come from a man in his 60s with urothelial cancer.

The chain employs TRBV6-5 and TRBJ2-4; D gene uncertain. The CDR3 has 13 amino acids. V dropped 5 bases and J dropped 3 bases, with 8 bases sitting between them. Germline CDR1 reads MNHEY; CDR2 reads SVGAGI. The CDR3 is CASSPSNKNIQYF. As DNA, the CDR3 is TGTGCCAGCAGTCCGAGTAACAAAAACATTCAGTACTTC.

The rearrangement joins TRBV2 to TRBJ2-7; no firm D call. The CDR3 is 11 residues long. Germline lookup yields CDR1 SNHLY and CDR2 FYNNEI. The V end was cut by 4 bases, the J end by 6 bases, with 7 bases between. The CDR3 reads CASSGPTEQYF. The DNA for the CDR3 is TGTGCCAGCAGTGGGCCAACCGAGCAGTACTTC.

This clone has only a few counts. This rearrangement joins TRBV28 to TRBJ1-1, with D maybe TRBD1 (6 bases). This CDR3 is built from 15 residues. The V gene's germline CDR1 is MDHEN and CDR2 SYDVKM. V lost 3 bases and J 2 bases, leaving 13 bases between the germline ends. CDR3 bases: TGTGCCAGCAGTTTCCGTGGCAGGGGTAACACTGAAGCTTTCTTT. Translated, it gives CASSFRGRGNTEAFF.

This chain joins TRBV4-3 and TRBJ1-4; D is ambiguous. V was cut by 0 bases and J by 7 bases, with 12 bases left in between. The CDR3 sequence is 15 residues long. Germline V gives CDR1 LGHNA, CDR2 YSLEER. The CDR3 DNA reads as TGCGCCAGCAGCCAAGACTCCCGACTAGGTGAAAAACTGTTTTTT. Residues: CASSQDSRLGEKLFF.

This clone was seen a handful of times. V and J are TRBV2 and TRBJ1-6; no firm D call. Trimming left V 6 bases short and J 8 bases short, with 5 bases between. The length of the CDR3 is 11 residues. Germline CDR1 and CDR2: SNHLY and FYNNEI. The CDR3 spells CASREDSPLHF. The CDR3 DNA follows: TGTGCCAGCAGGGAGGATTCACCCCTCCACTTT.

This clone was detected only a few times. The chain recombines TRBV28 with TRBJ1-2; 7 bases are a match to TRBD1. Germline assignment: CDR1 MDHEN and CDR2 SYDVKM. J was trimmed by 3 bases and V by 6 bases; bases with no gene match: 4. The CDR3 covers 13 residues. CDR3 DNA sequence: TGTGCCAGCAGCAGACAGGGACACTATGGCTACACCTTC. Protein sequence: CASSRQGHYGYTF.

Only one count was recorded for this clone. The chain uses TRBV28 and TRBJ2-7; D is unclear. The CDR3 totals 15 residues. Germline values: CDR1 MDHEN, CDR2 SYDVKM. Deletions cut 5 bases from V and 6 bases from J, with 20 bases between. This chain's CDR3 is CASSPHSTNVGEQYF. CDR3 in DNA: TGTGCCAGCAGTCCTCACTCGACAAATGTCGGCGAGCAGTACTTC.

The chain has TRBV7-9 and TRBJ1-1; tentative D call: TRBD1 (5 bases). CDR3 length: 13 amino acids. CDR1 is SEHNR and CDR2 is FQNEAQ in the germline V gene (reference sequence). Deletions cut 11 bases from V and 4 bases from J, with 17 bases between. CDR3 region: CAWGEGRGTEAFF. CDR3 DNA: TGTGCCTGGGGGGAGGGGCGCGGCACTGAAGCTTTCTTT.

The chain links TRBV7-2 to TRBJ2-1; D is undetermined. This CDR3 is built from 15 residues. CDR1 SGHTA and CDR2 FQGNSA come from the germline V gene. The V end was cut by 5 bases, the J end by 0 bases, with 11 bases between. The DNA of the CDR3 is TGTGCCAGCAGCCAAGACACAAACTCCTACAATGAGCAGTTCTTC. It specifies CASSQDTNSYNEQFF.

The rearrangement links TRBV7-9 to TRBJ2-7, with D maybe TRBD1 (5 bases). In germline, CDR1 is SEHNR, CDR2 FQNEAQ (reference sequence). This CDR3 has 16 amino acids. The V and J ends lost 5 bases and 0 bases respectively, with 17 bases between them. CDR3 loop: CASSPGPGKISYEQYF. CDR3 coding DNA: TGTGCCAGCAGCCCCGGACCAGGGAAGATCTCCTACGAGCAGTACTTC.

CDR3 sequence: CAISSGGMNTGELFF. CDR3 nucleotide sequence: TGTGCCATCAGCTCCGGAGGGATGAACACCGGGGAGCTGTTTTTT. V gene TRBV10-3 combines with J gene TRBJ2-2; D is perhaps TRBD2 (6 bases). V lost 6 bases and J 1 base, leaving 12 bases between the germline ends. Germline CDR1 and CDR2: ENHRY and SYGVKD. CDR3 length equals 15 residues.

J is TRBJ1-4 and V is TRBV5-1; possible D gene TRBD1, 5 bases. The V end lost 0 bases, the J end lost 8 bases, and 11 bases lay between the germline ends. Germline-derived CDR1 and CDR2 are SGHRS and YFSETQ. This CDR3 spans 14 amino acids. CDR3 amino acids: CASSLDQGGEKLFF. The CDR3 DNA is TGCGCCAGCAGCTTGGACCAGGGAGGGGAAAAACTGTTTTTT.

The chain joins TRBV10-3 to TRBJ1-1, with 8 bases that match TRBD1. This CDR3 has 14 amino acids. In germline, CDR1 is ENHRY, CDR2 SYGVKD. After removal of 3 bases from V and 6 bases from J, the junction contained 6 bases not matched to a gene. CDR3 nucleotide sequence: TGTGCCATCAGTGACTTCCAGGGGGCCGCTGAAGCTTTCTTT. Translated, it gives CAISDFQGAAEAFF.